Following are 15 T cell receptor beta chains from one sample sequenced in a study of blood T cell repertoires in COVID-19 (dated by TCRdb to about 2020). Library method: the immunoSEQ multiplex PCR assay. TCRdb holds this immuneACCESS table with in-frame rearrangements only. Some clones are missing; in checked studies, unresolved V genes explain under half, and the rest has no known cause. Within this sample are 380,000 or so clones, with over 75% of them counted one time only. Of the sample, approximately 2% is held by the ten largest clones. Sequencing was carried out using PBMCs or T cells enriched from blood (not recorded which). The receptors shown here come from a woman in her thirties or forties with acute COVID-19.

The V call is TRBV5-1, the J call TRBJ2-1, with D perhaps matching TRBD2 (5 bases). V lost 0 bases and J 2 bases, leaving 12 bases between the germline ends. CDR3 length equals 16 residues. In germline, CDR1 is SGHRS, CDR2 YFSETQ. CDR3 sequence reads: CASSLGIGGPYNEQFF. As DNA, the CDR3 is TGCGCCAGCAGCTTGGGCATCGGAGGTCCCTACAATGAGCAGTTCTTC.

The chain joins TRBV18 to TRBJ2-7; 7 nucleotides align to TRBD2. Germline CDR1 KGHSH, CDR2 LQKENI. The CDR3 spans 12 residues. Trimming took 3 bases from V and 4 from J; bases not matched to a gene: 0. In nucleotides, the CDR3 is TGTGCCAGCTCACCGGGGGGGTACGAGCAGTACTTC. Protein product: CASSPGGYEQYF. Using reference TRBV18 and TRBJ2-7 for the parts outside the CDR3, the full variable domain is NAGVMQNPRHLVRRRGQEARLRCSPMKGHSHVYWYRQLPEEGLKFMVYLQKENIIDESGMPKERFSAEFPKEGPSILRIQQVVRGDSAAYFCASSPGGYEQYFGPGTRLTVT.

This chain connects TRBV12-3 or TRBV12-4 to TRBJ2-2; D remains ambiguous. Trimming left V 3 bases short and J 7 bases short, with 6 bases between. The CDR3 is 12 amino acids. The CDR3 DNA sequence: TGTGCCAGCAGTTTCCTAGTCGGGGAGCTGTTTTTT. Translation: CASSFLVGELFF.

This clone came up a few times. The chain joins TRBV12-5 to TRBJ1-5, with D unresolved. V lost 0 bases to trimming and J lost 4 bases, with 19 bases between them. CDR3 length: 18 residues. CDR1 is LGHNT, CDR2 FRNRAP, per germline. CDR3 in amino acids: CASGLVFETAGLNQPQHF. In nucleotides, the CDR3 is TGTGCTAGTGGTTTGGTCTTTGAGACGGCGGGTCTTAATCAGCCCCAGCATTTT.

The chain carries TRBV7-8 and TRBJ1-2; TRBD1 might be the D (5 bases). V was cut by 0 bases and J by 4 bases, with 9 bases left in between. Per germline, CDR1 SGHVS and CDR2 FQNEAQ. The CDR3 sequence is 14 residues long. This CDR3 reads CASSLAGEAYGYTF. The CDR3 DNA sequence: TGTGCCAGCAGCTTAGCGGGGGAGGCCTATGGCTACACCTTC.

The chain is built from TRBV5-1 and TRBJ1-2; tentative D call: TRBD1 (5 bases). CDR3 size: 13 residues. The germline V gene encodes CDR1 SGHRS and CDR2 YFSETQ. Deletions cut 2 bases from V and 5 bases from J, with 10 bases between. As DNA, the CDR3 is TGCGCCAGCAGCTTCTCTAGGGGTTATGGCTACACCTTC. It translates to CASSFSRGYGYTF.

This sequence joins TRBV5-1 and TRBJ2-5, with D maybe TRBD2 (7 bases). The CDR3 runs 15 residues. Trimming left V 0 bases short and J 5 bases short, with 14 bases between. Germline V gene data show CDR1 as SGHRS and CDR2 as YFSETQ. CDR3 protein: CASSLDAGAEETQYF. In DNA form, the CDR3 reads TGCGCCAGCAGCTTGGATGCGGGGGCCGAGGAGACCCAGTACTTC.

This clone was counted a single time. The V gene is TRBV14, the J gene TRBJ2-6; D gene unclear. This CDR3 is 14 amino acids long. Germline values: CDR1 SGHDN, CDR2 FVKESK. V dropped 6 bases and J dropped 0 bases, with 6 bases sitting between them. The CDR3 reads CASRRSSGANVLTF. Here the CDR3 DNA reads TGTGCCAGCAGGCGTAGCTCTGGGGCCAACGTCCTGACTTTC.

A few counts support this clone. V and J are TRBV5-5 and TRBJ2-5; the match to TRBD2 covers 8 bases. The CDR3 is 15 residues long. Germline loops: CDR1 SGHKS, CDR2 YYEKEE (reference sequence). V lost 5 bases and J lost 3; bases outside the gene matches: 9. CDR3 DNA sequence: TGTGCCAGCAGTTTCTCCGGGACTAGGGAAGAGACCCAGTACTTC. Amino acids: CASSFSGTREETQYF.

The gene calls are TRBV6-4 and TRBJ2-2; 11 nucleotides line up with TRBD1. The junction had 5 bases not matched to a gene; V was cut back by 3 bases and J by 2 bases. Germline CDR1 and CDR2: MRHNA and SNTAGT. The CDR3 covers 17 residues. CDR3 amino acids: CASSEGTGGTNTGELFF. The CDR3 region has the DNA TGTGCCAGCAGTGAAGGGACAGGGGGAACCAACACCGGGGAGCTGTTTTTT.

CDR3 in DNA: TGTGCCAGCTCACCTTCCCCTCAGGCAGCAAGCTCCTACAATGAGCAGTTCTTC. Its translation: CASSPSPQAASSYNEQFF. V is TRBV18 and J is TRBJ2-1; D gene ambiguous. Looked up from germline, CDR1 is KGHSH and CDR2 is LQKENI. Between the trimmed V and J ends, which lost 3 bases and 0 bases, there was a span of 18 bases. The CDR3 totals 18 residues.

The V call is TRBV6-2 or TRBV6-3, the J call TRBJ2-3; 8 bases align to TRBD2. This CDR3 contains 15 residues. After removal of 0 bases from V and 14 bases from J, the junction contained 13 bases not matched to a gene. CDR1 MNHEY and CDR2 SVGEGT come from the germline V gene. The CDR3 bases are TGTGCCAGCAGTTACTCGGGATTAGCGGGGAGTTCGGGGTATTTT. This sequence encodes CASSYSGLAGSSGYF.

The chain recombines TRBV29-1 with TRBJ1-2; weak D call: TRBD1 (6 bases). Trimming stripped 8 bases from V and 7 bases from J, with 17 bases between. The CDR3 loop spans 12 amino acids. Germline V gene sequence: CDR1 SQVTM, CDR2 ANQGSEA. This chain's CDR3 is CSSWAGAGGYTF. The CDR3 region has the DNA TGCAGCTCCTGGGCGGGGGCAGGTGGCTACACCTTC.

The CDR3 sequence is CASSFRTDTGELFF. The CDR3, as DNA: TGCGCCAGCAGCTTTCGGACTGACACCGGGGAGCTGTTTTTT. The V call is TRBV5-1, the J call TRBJ2-2; D might be TRBD2 (5 bases). Trimming took off 2 bases at V and 3 bases at J, with 8 bases between the two ends. The germline gives CDR1 SGHRS, CDR2 YFSETQ. This CDR3 has 14 amino acids.

The rearrangement links TRBV24-1 to TRBJ1-3; TRBD1 matches 7 bases. The CDR3 is 14 residues long. After removal of 6 bases from V and 3 bases from J, the junction contained 4 bases not matched to a gene. CDR1 and CDR2 (germline): KGHDR, SFDVKD. CDR3 region: CATSSGGSGNTIYF. CDR3 DNA: TGTGCCACCAGTTCAGGGGGGAGTGGAAACACCATATATTTT.